A single sample is the source of the 19 T cell receptor beta chains below, sequenced in a study of blood T cells in healthy people across ages. Sample-barcoded 5' priming and a J-beta primer mix drove a second PCR of about 6 to 12 cycles. TCRdb passed the 5' RACE reads through MiXCR, listing each CDR3 protein once. This sample has some 1.8 million distinct CDR3 sequences, with approximately 39% found just once. What was sequenced was blood. Every receptor here comes from a human donor in good health.

This clonotype appeared once. The chain joins TRBV29-1 to TRBJ1-1, with a possible D match to TRBD1 (5 bases). The CDR3 sequence is 12 residues long. Germline values: CDR1 SQVTM, CDR2 ANQGSEA. Trimming shortened V by 7 bases and J by 2 bases, and 11 bases separated the two germline ends. As DNA, the CDR3 is TGCAGCGCCGGGGCGATAAACACTGAAGCTTTCTTT. This encodes CSAGAINTEAFF.

The rearrangement links TRBV7-9 to TRBJ1-1; D is perhaps TRBD1 (5 bases). Germline CDR1 reads SEHNR; CDR2 reads FQNEAQ (reference sequence). With 8 bases removed from V and 0 bases from J, the gap between germline ends came to 19 bases. The CDR3 extends over 16 amino acids. The CDR3 DNA sequence: TGTGCCAGCGGCCAGGAGGGGAGGGGAGTGAACACTGAAGCTTTCTTT. It codes for CASGQEGRGVNTEAFF.

The rearrangement links TRBV19 to TRBJ2-7, with TRBD1 identical over 12 bases. The ends lost 5 bases at V and 6 bases at J; junction bases unmatched: 11. Germline V gene data show CDR1 as LNHDA and CDR2 as SQIVND (reference sequence). The CDR3 totals 16 residues. The CDR3 sequence: CASSSGTGGVLGEQYF. The DNA of the CDR3 is TGTGCCAGTAGTTCCGGGACAGGGGGCGTTCTAGGCGAGCAGTACTTC.

This sequence joins TRBV20-1 and TRBJ2-7, with D possibly being TRBD1 (6 bases). The CDR3 has 14 residues. V gave up 1 base and J gave up 0 bases, with 10 bases separating them. CDR1 is DFQATT, CDR2 SNEGSKA, per germline (reference sequence). CDR3 amino acids: CSARVSDSSYEQYF. The CDR3, as DNA: TGCAGTGCTAGAGTGTCGGACAGCTCCTACGAGCAGTACTTC.

The chain uses TRBV7-9 and TRBJ2-4; D might be TRBD2 (6 bases). CDR3 length: 12 amino acids. Germline CDR1 reads SEHNR; CDR2 reads FQNEAQ (reference sequence). V was pared by 4 bases and J by 15 bases, with 16 bases between. The CDR3 loop reads CASSYGTLRWYF. The CDR3 region has the DNA TGTGCCAGCAGCTACGGGACTTTGCGGTGGTACTTC.

The rearrangement links TRBV9 to TRBJ1-1, with 7 bases identical to TRBD1. V dropped 3 bases and J dropped 1; count of bases not matched to a gene: 6. Germline V gene sequence: CDR1 SGDLS, CDR2 YYNGEE. This CDR3 is 15 amino acids long. The CDR3 nucleotides are TGTGCCAGCAGCGCTACAGGGGCTCCGAACACTGAAGCTTTCTTT. It codes for CASSATGAPNTEAFF.

This chain links TRBV4-3 with TRBJ2-1, with D tentatively TRBD1 or TRBD2 (6 bases each). The CDR3 has 15 residues. The V and J ends lost 1 base and 8 bases respectively, with 15 bases between them. The germline V gene has CDR1 LGHNA and CDR2 YSLEER. This CDR3 is CASSQVLQGLDEQFF. For the CDR3, the DNA is TGCGCCAGCAGCCAAGTCTTACAGGGACTTGATGAGCAGTTCTTC.

J is TRBJ2-7 and V is TRBV6-2 or TRBV6-3; D unresolved. In germline, CDR1 is MNHEY, CDR2 SVGEGT. V lost 2 bases to trimming and J lost 5 bases, with 16 bases between them. The CDR3 runs to 15 residues. CDR3 amino acids: CASSYKWGLGNEQYF. As DNA, the CDR3 is TGTGCCAGCAGTTACAAATGGGGTCTCGGAAACGAGCAGTACTTC.

The genes are TRBV5-6 and TRBJ2-3; D remains ambiguous. Trimming left V 4 bases short and J 4 bases short, with 10 bases between. From germline, CDR1 is SGHDT and CDR2 YYEEEE. CDR3 length equals 13 residues. The DNA for the CDR3 is TGTGCCAGCAGCGTCGTCCCTTCAGATACGCAGTATTTT. Its translation: CASSVVPSDTQYF. The whole variable domain, filled in from reference TRBV5-6 and TRBJ2-3, reads DAGVTQSPTHLIKTRGQQVTLRCSPKSGHDTVSWYQQALGQGPQFIFQYYEEEERQRGNFPDRFSGHQFPNYSSELNVNALLLGDSALYLCASSVVPSDTQYFGPGTRLTVL.

The J gene is TRBJ2-4, the V gene TRBV5-6, with a possible D match to TRBD1 (6 bases). This CDR3 has 16 residues. Germline loops: CDR1 SGHDT, CDR2 YYEEEE. V was trimmed by 3 bases and J by 0 bases, leaving 13 bases between them. CDR3 residues: CASSSRQALAKNIQYF. DNA of the CDR3: TGTGCCAGCAGCTCCCGACAGGCCCTAGCCAAAAACATTCAGTACTTC.

The chain combines TRBV12-3 or TRBV12-4 with TRBJ2-5, with TRBD1 matching over 7 bases. The J call may be wrong; the DNA end is better matched by TRBJ2-1. The CDR3 extends over 15 amino acids. CDR3: CASSHRGQYQETQFF. The CDR3, as DNA: TGTGCCAGCAGTCACAGGGGCCAGTACCAAGAGACCCAGTTCTTC.

The chain employs TRBV9 and TRBJ2-1; D possibly matches TRBD1 or TRBD2 (5 bases each). Germline V gives CDR1 SGDLS, CDR2 YYNGEE. CDR3 length equals 15 residues. The V end was cut by 0 bases, the J end by 11 bases, with 18 bases between. The CDR3 region has the DNA TGTGCCAGCAGCGTAGCTACCATTACTGGGACGCAGCAGTTCTTC. Translated, it gives CASSVATITGTQQFF.

The CDR3 protein is CASSPFPISGHYGYTF. The CDR3 nucleotides read TGTGCCAGCAGCCCTTTCCCCATCTCGGGACACTATGGCTACACCTTC. V and J are TRBV7-8 and TRBJ1-2; tentative D call: TRBD1 (5 bases). V lost 5 bases and J lost 3, with 19 bases in between. CDR3 length: 16 amino acids. Germline V gene lookup returns CDR1 SGHVS and CDR2 FQNEAQ.

The chain couples TRBV5-1 to TRBJ1-2; D unclear. The CDR3 length is 15 residues. Germline assignment: CDR1 SGHRS and CDR2 YFSETQ. Trimming cost V 4 bases and J 2 bases, with 15 bases left between them. The CDR3: CASSNLGLFNYGYTF. DNA for the CDR3: TGCGCCAGCAGCAACCTGGGTCTGTTCAACTATGGCTACACCTTC.

This chain connects TRBV6-5 to TRBJ2-5, with no clear D. Germline V gene lookup returns CDR1 MNHEY and CDR2 SVGAGI. CDR3 length: 14 residues. V gave up 8 bases and J gave up 0 bases, with 13 bases separating them. The CDR3: CASGLHLNQETQYF. The DNA for the CDR3 is TGTGCCAGCGGTTTACATCTGAACCAAGAGACCCAGTACTTC.

The J gene is TRBJ2-1, the V gene TRBV5-1; a possible D gene is TRBD2 (6 bases). Germline V gives CDR1 SGHRS, CDR2 YFSETQ. V was clipped by 2 bases and J by 5 bases, with 11 bases between them. This CDR3 is 14 amino acids long. CDR3 sequence reads: CASSFRGKNNEQFF. Written as DNA, the CDR3 is TGCGCCAGCAGCTTTCGGGGGAAAAACAATGAGCAGTTCTTC. The whole variable domain, remainder taken from reference TRBV5-1 and TRBJ2-1, is KAGVTQTPRYLIKTRGQQVTLSCSPISGHRSVSWYQQTPGQGLQFLFEYFSETQRNKGNFPGRFSGRQFSNSRSEMNVSTLELGDSALYLCASSFRGKNNEQFFGPGTRLTVL.

The chain employs TRBV9 and TRBJ2-1, with 7 nucleotides matching TRBD2. This CDR3 has 16 residues. Germline V gives CDR1 SGDLS, CDR2 YYNGEE. V gave up 4 bases and J gave up 2 bases; unmatched junction bases: 9. This chain's CDR3 is CASSQGLVGTYNEQFF. In nucleotides, the CDR3 is TGTGCCAGCAGCCAAGGACTAGTGGGGACCTACAATGAGCAGTTCTTC.

The rearrangement uses TRBV24-1 and TRBJ1-2; D gene unclear. The CDR3 length is 14 residues. V was shortened by 2 bases and J by 4 bases, with 10 bases between the two germline ends. Germline CDR1 and CDR2: KGHDR and SFDVKD. The CDR3 DNA sequence: TGTGCCACCAGTGATTCGTTTAGGTCCTATGGCTACACCTTC. Its translation: CATSDSFRSYGYTF.

The rearrangement joins TRBV24-1 to TRBJ2-5; no clear D gene. Looked up from germline, CDR1 is KGHDR and CDR2 is SFDVKD. The length of the CDR3 is 15 residues. The V gene lost 4 bases and the J gene lost 4 bases, with 15 bases spanning the gap. This chain's CDR3 is CATSDSRATGETQYF. In nucleotides, the CDR3 is TGTGCCACCAGTGACTCCCGCGCTACGGGAGAGACCCAGTACTTC.